This entry features one T cell receptor beta chain sequence. The target antigen is unknown. All donors were healthy HIV-negative adults lacking recent acute infections or vaccinations. As handled by the study authors: ImmunoSEQ yielded junction-only sequences lacking quality scores, so filtering differed. The protocol was immunoSEQ multiplex PCR, while the TCRdb copy is restricted to in-frame clones and leaves out a portion. The DNA gave D and trimming, while V, J and clone size come from that table. Seen here are 2 million to 2.5 million clones, roughly 95% observed once, and the top ten hold around 0.13%. This sample stems from a study of shared clonotypes between healthy human individuals. General observations from the study: Roughly 5% of naive CD4 clonotypes were common to a handful of donors.

Germline V CDR1 and CDR2: KGHSH, LQKENI. The CDR3 totals 15 residues. The ends lost 6 bases at V and 2 bases at J; junction bases unmatched: 9. The TCR originated in a man aged 18 to 30 in good health. This chain links TRBV18 with TRBJ2-5; 7 positions agree with TRBD2. Input material: naive CD4+ T cells sorted from blood. Subset of the sample: CD45RA+ positively selected. As DNA, the CDR3 is TGTGCCAGCTCGGTGATAGCGGGCCATCAAGAGACCCAGTACTTC. Its protein product is CASSVIAGHQETQYF. The full variable domain, rest sourced from reference TRBV18 and TRBJ2-5, is NAGVMQNPRHLVRRRGQEARLRCSPMKGHSHVYWYRQLPEEGLKFMVYLQKENIIDESGMPKERFSAEFPKEGPSILRIQQVVRGDSAAYFCASSVIAGHQETQYFGPGTRLLVL.